One TCR beta chain is described in this entry. This sample is drawn from a study of shared clonotypes between healthy human individuals. Study-level information: Each donor's CD8 memory used one plate, CD8 naive two, each CD4 subset three.

The germline V gene encodes CDR1 MNHNS and CDR2 SASEGT. The CDR3 is 14 residues long. Trimming removed 7 bases from V and 1 base from J, with 13 bases in between. Produced via immunoSEQ multiplex PCR; TCRdb's table is partial and in-frame only. The repertoire includes over a million clones, roughly 97% of them detected once, and over 1% sits in the top ten. V is TRBV6-1 and J is TRBJ2-5; D assignment may be TRBD1 or TRBD2 (5 bases each). The clonotype was recovered from a man aged 25 to 45 in good health. The sample taken for sequencing was naive CD4+ T cells sorted from blood. Subset reported: CD45RA+ positively selected. The CDR3 DNA reads TGTGCCAGCACCCCACCGGGACGCCAAGAGACCCAGTACTTC. This translates into CASTPPGRQETQYF.